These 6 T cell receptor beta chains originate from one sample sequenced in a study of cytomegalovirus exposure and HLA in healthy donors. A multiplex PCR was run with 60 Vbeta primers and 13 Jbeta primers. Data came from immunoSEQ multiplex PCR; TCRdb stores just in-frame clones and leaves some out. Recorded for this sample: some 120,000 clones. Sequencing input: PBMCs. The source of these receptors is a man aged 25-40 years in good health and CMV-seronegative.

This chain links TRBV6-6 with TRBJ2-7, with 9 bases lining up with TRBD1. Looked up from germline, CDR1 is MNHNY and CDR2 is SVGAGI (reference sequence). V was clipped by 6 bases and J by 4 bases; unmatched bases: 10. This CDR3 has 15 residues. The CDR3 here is CASRLRNRGLYEQYF. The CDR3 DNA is TGTGCCAGCAGGCTAAGAAACAGGGGGCTATACGAGCAGTACTTC.

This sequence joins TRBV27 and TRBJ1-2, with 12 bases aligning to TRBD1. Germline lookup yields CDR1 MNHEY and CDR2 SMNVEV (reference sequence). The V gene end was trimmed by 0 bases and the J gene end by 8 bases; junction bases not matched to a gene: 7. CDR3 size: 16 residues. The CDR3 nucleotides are TGTGCCAGCAGTTTATCGATGGGGACAGGGGGCGGAGGCTACACCTTC. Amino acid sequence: CASSLSMGTGGGGYTF.

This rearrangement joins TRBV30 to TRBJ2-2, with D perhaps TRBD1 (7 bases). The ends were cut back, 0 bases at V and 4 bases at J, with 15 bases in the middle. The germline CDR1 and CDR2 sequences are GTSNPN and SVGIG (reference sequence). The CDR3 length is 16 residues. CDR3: CAWSVGGGKTTGELFF. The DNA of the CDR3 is TGTGCCTGGAGTGTAGGGGGCGGGAAGACCACCGGGGAGCTGTTTTTT.

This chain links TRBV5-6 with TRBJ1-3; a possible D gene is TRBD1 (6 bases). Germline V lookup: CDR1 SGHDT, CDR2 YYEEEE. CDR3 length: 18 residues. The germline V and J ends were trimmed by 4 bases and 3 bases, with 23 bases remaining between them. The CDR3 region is CASSRLLAPGTLGNTIYF. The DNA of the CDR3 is TGTGCCAGCAGCCGATTATTGGCCCCCGGGACACTTGGAAACACCATATATTTT. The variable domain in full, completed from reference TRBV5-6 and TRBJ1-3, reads DAGVTQSPTHLIKTRGQQVTLRCSPKSGHDTVSWYQQALGQGPQFIFQYYEEEERQRGNFPDRFSGHQFPNYSSELNVNALLLGDSALYLCASSRLLAPGTLGNTIYFGEGSWLTVV.

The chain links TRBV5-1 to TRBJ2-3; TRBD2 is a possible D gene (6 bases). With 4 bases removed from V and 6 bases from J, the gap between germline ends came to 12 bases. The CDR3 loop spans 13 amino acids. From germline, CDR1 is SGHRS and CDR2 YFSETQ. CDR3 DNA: TGCGCCAGCAGCACGCGGGATGTGGATACGCAGTATTTT. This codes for CASSTRDVDTQYF.

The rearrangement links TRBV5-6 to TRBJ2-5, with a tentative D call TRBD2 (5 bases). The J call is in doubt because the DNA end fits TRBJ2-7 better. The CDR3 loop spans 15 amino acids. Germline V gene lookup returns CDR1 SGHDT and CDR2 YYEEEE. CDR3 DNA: TGTGCCAGCAGCTCCTACTCTCGGGGTCGTTACGAGCAGTACTTC. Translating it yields CASSSYSRGRYEQYF.